These 5 T cell receptor beta chains were sequenced from one sample in a study of T cell repertoires in cytomegalovirus infection. TCRdb independently ran MiXCR on the reads; one entry per CDR3 protein. The table lists 290,000 or so distinct CDR3 sequences, 25% of them singletons. The sequenced material came from PBMCs. These receptors originate from a human donor in good health (CMV status not recorded). Some clones in this sample may be carry-over from other donors' samples.

This clonotype occurred many times. The V call is TRBV7-2, the J call TRBJ2-3, with TRBD2 identical over 11 bases. V trimming: 3 bases; J trimming: 4 bases; junction bases outside the gene matches: 6. This CDR3 is 16 amino acids long. Per the germline V gene, CDR1 is SGHTA and CDR2 is FQGNSA. CDR3 residues: CASSFLAGGSADTQYF. In nucleotides, the CDR3 is TGTGCCAGCAGCTTTCTAGCGGGAGGTAGTGCAGATACGCAGTATTTT.

The chain employs TRBV29-1 and TRBJ1-1; the D gene is possibly TRBD1 (5 bases). Deletions cut 4 bases from V and 1 base from J, with 10 bases between. The CDR3 sequence is 13 residues long. The germline gives CDR1 SQVTM, CDR2 ANQGSEA. This CDR3 is CSVGEGTNTEAFF. In DNA, the CDR3 is TGCAGCGTTGGGGAAGGGACGAACACTGAAGCTTTCTTT.

This clonotype was counted only a few times. The DNA of the CDR3 is TGCAGTGCAATACAGGGAGACGGGGCCAACGTCCTGACTTTC. Amino acids: CSAIQGDGANVLTF. The rearrangement links TRBV20-1 to TRBJ2-6; the D gene is possibly TRBD1 (6 bases). Trimming took 6 bases from V and 4 from J, leaving 13 bases between them. The CDR3 covers 14 residues. CDR1 is DFQATT and CDR2 is SNEGSKA in the germline V gene (reference sequence).

Worth noting for this clonotype: This may be a read error: a much more frequent sequence differs by one nucleotide. V usage is TRBV11-2 and J usage is TRBJ2-7; D is perhaps TRBD1 (6 bases). From germline, CDR1 is SGHAT and CDR2 FQNNGV. The length of the CDR3 is 14 residues. Trimming stripped 10 bases from V and 7 bases from J, with 23 bases between. The CDR3 spells CANKPGQLFWEQYF. The CDR3 DNA is TGTGCCAACAAACCCGGACAGCTCTTTTGGGAGCAGTACTTC.

The V gene is TRBV2, the J gene TRBJ1-1; D is ambiguous. The CDR3 is made up of 14 amino acids. V was trimmed by 3 bases and J by 3 bases, leaving 11 bases between them. Germline V gene data show CDR1 as SNHLY and CDR2 as FYNNEI. CDR3 DNA sequence: TGTGCCAGCAGTGAGGGGTTCGTATACACTGAAGCTTTCTTT. As protein: CASSEGFVYTEAFF.